The rows below give T cell receptor beta chains drawn from one sample of a study of blood T cells in healthy people across ages. TCRdb passed the 5' RACE reads through MiXCR, listing each CDR3 protein once. The sample carries 1.5 million to 2 million distinct CDR3 sequences, 28% recorded once. Sample: blood. Receptors were obtained from a woman aged 30 to 39 in good health. CDR3s leave out the opening cysteine and the closing phenylalanine or tryptophan. A row's size may be missing; if present it is once, few, many or a size class.

J gene | V gene | clone size | CDR3 protein
TRBJ2-7 | TRBV10-3 | few | AISEGGSAYEQY
TRBJ2-7 | TRBV29-1 | few | SVAAGPNYEQY
TRBJ2-5 | TRBV5-5 | many | ASSSPVGQGEETQY
TRBJ2-3 | TRBV7-9 | few | ASSGQPTSGPDTQY
TRBJ2-2 | TRBV6-2/TRBV6-3 | few | ASSRSLGTGELF
TRBJ1-2 | TRBV3-1 | few | ASSQYRGYGYT
TRBJ2-1 | TRBV6-6 | many | ASRETSGREQF
TRBJ1-1 | TRBV20-1 | NA | SAREAKTDRGPAF
TRBJ1-5 | TRBV10-3 | many | AISPDRGNQPQH
TRBJ2-7 | TRBV5-5 | few | ASSPGTGCYEQY
TRBJ1-1 | TRBV7-6 | NA | ASSSSPTNQREAF
TRBJ2-3 | TRBV28 | few | ASTISGRGARDTQY
TRBJ2-1 | TRBV7-8 | once | ASSSSAADEQF
TRBJ1-2 | TRBV10-3 | few | AAGQGVGYGYT
TRBJ1-3 | TRBV5-1 | NA | ASSQESSGNTIY
TRBJ2-7 | TRBV20-1 | NA | SACGSAPPCSYEQY
TRBJ2-4 | TRBV6-5 | NA | ASSRTSGIHGQY
TRBJ2-3 | TRBV18 | NA | ASSPSASGGSDTQY
TRBJ2-3 | TRBV29-1 | few | SVEASGTVTDTQY
TRBJ2-1 | TRBV20-1 | many | SARESRDFNEQF
TRBJ2-7 | TRBV4-1 | few | ASGQVSGQPYEQY
TRBJ2-3 | TRBV20-1 | few | SASPRADTQY
TRBJ1-2 | TRBV7-2 | NA | ASSLGGGLSMSNYGYT
TRBJ2-7 | TRBV7-2 | NA | ASSDLPGEQY
TRBJ1-1 | TRBV29-1 | NA | SAEAGTEAF
TRBJ2-2 | TRBV5-6 | NA | ASGGGAPNTGERF
NA | TRBV11-2 | NA | ASSRETSGGYEQY
TRBJ2-1 | TRBV11-2 | NA | ASSLERTVSNEQF
TRBJ1-6 | TRBV18 | NA | ASSPRGTDNSPLH
TRBJ2-2 | TRBV12-5 | NA | ASGRRPVGELF
TRBJ2-7 | TRBV6-6 | many | ASSNWGAVLSYEQY
TRBJ1-2 | TRBV7-2 | NA | ASSLVSGERNYGYT
TRBJ1-2 | TRBV18 | few | ASSPDAGGADGYT
TRBJ2-3 | TRBV5-1 | few | ASSTYRGSDTQY
TRBJ2-5 | TRBV10-3 | NA | AISESNKNLQETQY
TRBJ1-6 | TRBV6-5 | few | ASSYLRTGDNSPLH
TRBJ2-3 | TRBV2 | many | ASSDQGPDTQY
TRBJ2-1 | TRBV12-3/TRBV12-4 | once | ASSGGADEQF
TRBJ2-5 | TRBV20-1 | many | SAPPLAGARHGETQY
TRBJ2-6 | TRBV2 | NA | ASKPGRNPGANVLT
TRBJ1-5 | TRBV20-1 | NA | SANTGGNQPQH
TRBJ1-5 | TRBV20-1 | few | SADLGQGQNRPQH
TRBJ2-5 | TRBV27 | NA | ASRGRRGETQY
TRBJ1-2 | TRBV30 | NA | AWTEGFNYGYT
TRBJ2-6 | TRBV2 | NA | ASSGVIGANVPT